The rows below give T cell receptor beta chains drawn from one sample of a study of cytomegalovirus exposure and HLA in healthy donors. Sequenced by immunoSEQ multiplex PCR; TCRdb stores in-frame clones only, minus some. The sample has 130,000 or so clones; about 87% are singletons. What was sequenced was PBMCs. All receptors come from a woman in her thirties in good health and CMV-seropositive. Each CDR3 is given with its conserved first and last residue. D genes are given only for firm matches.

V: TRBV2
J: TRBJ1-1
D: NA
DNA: TGTGCCAGCAACTCCAGGGTGAGGACTGAAGCTTTCTTT
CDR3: CASNSRVRTEAFF

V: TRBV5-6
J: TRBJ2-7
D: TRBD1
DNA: TGTGCCAGCAGCTCAGGACAGGGGCCCCACTACGAGCAGTACTTC
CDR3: CASSSGQGPHYEQYF

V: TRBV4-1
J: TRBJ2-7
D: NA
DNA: TGCGCCAGCAGCCCCTCGGCGGCTTCGTACGAGCAGTACTTC
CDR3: CASSPSAASYEQYF

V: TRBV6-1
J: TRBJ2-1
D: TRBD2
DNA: TGTGCCAGCAGTGTCGGACTAGCGGATTACAATGAGCAGTTCTTC
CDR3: CASSVGLADYNEQFF

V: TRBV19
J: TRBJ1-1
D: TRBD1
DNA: TGTGCCAGTAGTGGGACAGGGCGGTGGACTGAAGCTTTCTTT
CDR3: CASSGTGRWTEAFF

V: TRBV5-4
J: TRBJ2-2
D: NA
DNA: TGTGCCAGCAGCAAGGACAGAAACACCGGGGAGCTGTTTTTT
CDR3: CASSKDRNTGELFF

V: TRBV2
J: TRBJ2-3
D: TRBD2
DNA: TGTGCCAGCAGTGGAGAAGCGGGGGGTCCAGATACGCAGTATTTT
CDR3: CASSGEAGGPDTQYF

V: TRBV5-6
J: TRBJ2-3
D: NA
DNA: TGTGCCAGCCGCCTAGTCTCCACAGATACGCAGTATTTT
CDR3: CASRLVSTDTQYF

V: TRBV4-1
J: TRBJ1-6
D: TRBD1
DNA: TGCGCCAGCAGCCAAGAAACCGGGACAGGGGGTAATTCACCCCTCCACTTT
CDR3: CASSQETGTGGNSPLHF

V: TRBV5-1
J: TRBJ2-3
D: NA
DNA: TGCGCCAGCAGCTTGGTTCGCGGGCGTCTCACAGATACGCAGTATTTT
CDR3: CASSLVRGRLTDTQYF

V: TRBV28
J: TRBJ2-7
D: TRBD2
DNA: TGTGCCAGCAGCCTAGCGGGGGGCTACGAGCAGTACTTC
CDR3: CASSLAGGYEQYF